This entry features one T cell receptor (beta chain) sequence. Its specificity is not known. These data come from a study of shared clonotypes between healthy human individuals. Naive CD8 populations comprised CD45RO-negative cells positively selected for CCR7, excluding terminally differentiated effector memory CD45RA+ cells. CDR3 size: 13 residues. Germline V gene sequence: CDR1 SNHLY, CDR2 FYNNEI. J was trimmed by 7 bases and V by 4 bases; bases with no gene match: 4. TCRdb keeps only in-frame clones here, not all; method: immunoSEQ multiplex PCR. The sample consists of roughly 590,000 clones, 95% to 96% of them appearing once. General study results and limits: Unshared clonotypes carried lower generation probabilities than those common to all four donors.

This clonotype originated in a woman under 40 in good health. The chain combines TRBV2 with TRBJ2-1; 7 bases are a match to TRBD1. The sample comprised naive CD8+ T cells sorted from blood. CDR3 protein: CASSVGTANEQFF. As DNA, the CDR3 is TGTGCCAGCAGTGTCGGGACAGCGAATGAGCAGTTCTTC. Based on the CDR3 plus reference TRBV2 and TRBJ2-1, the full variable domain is EPEVTQTPSHQVTQMGQEVILRCVPISNHLYFYWYRQILGQKVEFLVSFYNNEISEKSEIFDDQFSVERPDGSNFTLKIRSTKLEDSAMYFCASSVGTANEQFFGPGTRLTVL.